This TCR beta chain appears in the sequencing data of a study of HIV-infected children after antiretroviral therapy interruption. A 3' RACE protocol on RNA, with unique molecular identifiers, produced the TCR library. MiXCR, applied by TCRdb to the 3' RACE reads, yields one record per CDR3 protein. The sample holds some 90,000 distinct CDR3 sequences; less than 7% are singletons and the top ten take about 1.1%. This clonotype has a count of ten or more. The treatment here: PENTA 11 planned treatment interruption arm or continuous ART arm. Samples needed at least 5 million viable cryopreserved PBMCs. Naive CD4+ CD45RA+ CD45RO- T cells were FACS-sorted from thawed PBMCs. The length of the CDR3 is 14 residues. Germline V gene sequence: CDR1 SNHLY, CDR2 FYNNEI. Trimming removed 1 base from V and 2 bases from J, with 8 bases in between.

The genes are TRBV2 and TRBJ1-2, with D perhaps TRBD1 (5 bases). This receptor was obtained from a pool of human donors with HIV. The input for sequencing was CD45RA+ CD4+ T cells from PBMCs, pooled from several time points, taken from a donor given antiretroviral therapy, either interrupted or continuous. Subset reported: naive CD4+ CD45RA+ CD45RO- T cells. This CDR3 reads CASSEGEGNYGYTF. CDR3 DNA sequence: TGTGCCAGCAGTGAAGGGGAGGGGAACTATGGCTACACCTTC.